This T cell receptor beta chain is from a study of cytomegalovirus exposure and HLA in healthy donors. Points from the study as a whole: High sensitivity and specificity were reportedly achieved when the classifier diagnosed cytomegalovirus status. The authors enumerated roughly 180 TCR beta chains as linked to cytomegalovirus.

The CDR3 has 10 residues. Germline V gives CDR1 KGHSH, CDR2 LQKENI. The V end was cut by 6 bases, the J end by 10 bases, with 7 bases between. Remarks on this clone: Its antigen is undetermined.

Assay used: immunoSEQ multiplex PCR; TCRdb lists only in-frame clones, some missing. The sample has over 200,000 clones, around 86% seen once. This rearrangement joins TRBV18 to TRBJ2-1, with TRBD2 as a possible D gene (5 bases). The TCR originated in a woman between 18 and 29 years old in good health and CMV-seropositive. Material: PBMCs. The CDR3 DNA follows: TGTGCCAGCTCCGGCGGGGAGCAGTTCTTC. Its translation is CASSGGEQFF. The whole variable domain, filled in from reference TRBV18 and TRBJ2-1, reads NAGVMQNPRHLVRRRGQEARLRCSPMKGHSHVYWYRQLPEEGLKFMVYLQKENIIDESGMPKERFSAEFPKEGPSILRIQQVVRGDSAAYFCASSGGEQFFGPGTRLTVL.